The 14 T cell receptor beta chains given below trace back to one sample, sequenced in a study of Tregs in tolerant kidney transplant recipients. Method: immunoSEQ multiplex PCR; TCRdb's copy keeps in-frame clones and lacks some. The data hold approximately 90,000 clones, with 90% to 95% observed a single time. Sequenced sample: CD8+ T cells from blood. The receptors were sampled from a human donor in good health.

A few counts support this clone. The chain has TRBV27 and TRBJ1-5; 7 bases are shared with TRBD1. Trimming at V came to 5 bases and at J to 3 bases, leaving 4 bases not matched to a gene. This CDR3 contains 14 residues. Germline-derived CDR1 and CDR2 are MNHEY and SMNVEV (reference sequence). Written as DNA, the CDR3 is TGTGCCAGCAGTCCGACAGGGTACAATCAGCCCCAGCATTTT. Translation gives CASSPTGYNQPQHF.

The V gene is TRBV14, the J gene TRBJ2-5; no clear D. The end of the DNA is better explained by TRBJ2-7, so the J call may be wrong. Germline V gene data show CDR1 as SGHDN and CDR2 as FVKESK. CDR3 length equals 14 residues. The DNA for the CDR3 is TGTGCCAGCAGCCTGGGCGGCGTATCCTACGAGCAGTACTTC. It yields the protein CASSLGGVSYEQYF.

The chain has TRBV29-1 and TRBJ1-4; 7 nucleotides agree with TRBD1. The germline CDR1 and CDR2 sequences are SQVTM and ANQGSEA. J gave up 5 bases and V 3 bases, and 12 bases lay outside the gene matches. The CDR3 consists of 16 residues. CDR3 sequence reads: CSVDSPGQLSNEKLFF. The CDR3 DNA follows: TGCAGCGTTGACTCGCCGGGACAGCTTTCAAATGAAAAACTGTTTTTT.

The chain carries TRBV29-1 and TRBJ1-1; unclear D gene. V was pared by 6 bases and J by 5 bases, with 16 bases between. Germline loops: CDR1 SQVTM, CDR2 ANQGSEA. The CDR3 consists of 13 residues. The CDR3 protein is CSVTGRLTTEAFF. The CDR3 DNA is TGCAGCGTCACCGGACGGTTAACAACTGAAGCTTTCTTT.

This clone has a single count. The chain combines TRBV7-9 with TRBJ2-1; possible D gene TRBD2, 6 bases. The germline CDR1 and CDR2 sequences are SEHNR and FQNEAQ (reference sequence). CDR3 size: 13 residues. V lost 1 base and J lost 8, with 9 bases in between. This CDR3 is CASSLGRDYEQFF. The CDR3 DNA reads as TGTGCCAGCAGCTTAGGCAGGGACTATGAGCAGTTCTTC.

CDR3: CASGAGAGGPYEQYF. The CDR3 nucleotides read TGTGCCAGCGGCGCCGGGGCAGGGGGGCCCTACGAGCAGTACTTC. This chain connects TRBV5-4 to TRBJ2-7; the D gene is possibly TRBD1 (7 bases). Deletions cut 7 bases from V and 2 bases from J, with 19 bases between. CDR3 length: 15 residues. Germline V lookup: CDR1 SGHNT, CDR2 YYREEE (reference sequence).

Here the CDR3 reads CASSSRTGGTSTEAFF. The CDR3 nucleotides are TGTGCCAGCTCATCTCGGACAGGGGGAACCTCCACTGAAGCTTTCTTT. The chain combines TRBV18 with TRBJ1-1; TRBD1 matches at 10 bases. The CDR3 has 16 amino acids. With 5 bases clipped from V and 4 bases from J, the junction kept 10 bases outside the gene matches. CDR1 is KGHSH, CDR2 LQKENI, per germline.

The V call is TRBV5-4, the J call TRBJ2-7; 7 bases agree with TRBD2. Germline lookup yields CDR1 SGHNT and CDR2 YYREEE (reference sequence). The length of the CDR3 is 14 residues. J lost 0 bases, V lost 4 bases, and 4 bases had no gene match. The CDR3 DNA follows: TGTGCCAGCAGCCCTAGCGGAAGCTCCTACGAGCAGTACTTC. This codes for CASSPSGSSYEQYF.

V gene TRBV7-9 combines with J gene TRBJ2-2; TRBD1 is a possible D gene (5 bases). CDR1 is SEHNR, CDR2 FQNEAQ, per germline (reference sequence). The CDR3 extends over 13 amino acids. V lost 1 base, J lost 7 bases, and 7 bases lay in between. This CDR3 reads CASSLEGIGELFF. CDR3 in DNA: TGTGCCAGCAGCTTAGAGGGGATCGGGGAGCTGTTTTTT.

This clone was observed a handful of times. This chain's CDR3 is CASSYPTGAEQFF. The CDR3 DNA is TGTGCCAGTAGTTACCCTACGGGGGCTGAGCAGTTCTTC. The gene calls are TRBV19 and TRBJ2-1; D assignment may be TRBD1 or TRBD2 (6 bases each). V dropped 5 bases and J dropped 9 bases, with 14 bases sitting between them. This CDR3 is 13 amino acids long. From germline, CDR1 is LNHDA and CDR2 SQIVND (reference sequence).

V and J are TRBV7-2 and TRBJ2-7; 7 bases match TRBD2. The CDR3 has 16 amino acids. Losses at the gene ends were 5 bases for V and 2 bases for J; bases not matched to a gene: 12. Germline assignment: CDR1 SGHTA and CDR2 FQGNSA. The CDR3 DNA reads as TGTGCCAGCAGCCCTCGAGTGACTAGCACGGCCTACGAGCAGTACTTC. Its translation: CASSPRVTSTAYEQYF. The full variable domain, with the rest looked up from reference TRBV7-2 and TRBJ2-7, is GAGVSQSPSNKVTEKGKDVELRCDPISGHTALYWYRQSLGQGLEFLIYFQGNSAPDKSGLPSDRFSAERTGGSVSTLTIQRTQQEDSAVYLCASSPRVTSTAYEQYFGPGTRLTVT.

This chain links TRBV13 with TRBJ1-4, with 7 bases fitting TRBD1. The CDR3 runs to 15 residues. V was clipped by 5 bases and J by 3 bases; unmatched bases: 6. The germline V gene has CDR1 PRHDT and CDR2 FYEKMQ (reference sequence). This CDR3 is CASSRQTGPNEKLFF. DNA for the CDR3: TGTGCCAGCAGCCGGCAGACAGGGCCTAATGAAAAACTGTTTTTT.

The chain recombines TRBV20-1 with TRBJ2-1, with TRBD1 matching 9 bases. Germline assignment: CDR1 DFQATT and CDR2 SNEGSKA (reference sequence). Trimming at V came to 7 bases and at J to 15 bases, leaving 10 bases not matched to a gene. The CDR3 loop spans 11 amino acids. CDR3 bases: TGCAGTGTACCGGGACAGGGCATTTGGTTCTTC. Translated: CSVPGQGIWFF.

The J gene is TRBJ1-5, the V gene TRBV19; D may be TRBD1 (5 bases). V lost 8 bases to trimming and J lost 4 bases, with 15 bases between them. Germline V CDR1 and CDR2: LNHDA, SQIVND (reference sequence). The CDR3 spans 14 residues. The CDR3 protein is CASGGVQRNQPQHF. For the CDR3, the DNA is TGTGCCAGTGGGGGGGTACAGAGAAATCAGCCCCAGCATTTT.